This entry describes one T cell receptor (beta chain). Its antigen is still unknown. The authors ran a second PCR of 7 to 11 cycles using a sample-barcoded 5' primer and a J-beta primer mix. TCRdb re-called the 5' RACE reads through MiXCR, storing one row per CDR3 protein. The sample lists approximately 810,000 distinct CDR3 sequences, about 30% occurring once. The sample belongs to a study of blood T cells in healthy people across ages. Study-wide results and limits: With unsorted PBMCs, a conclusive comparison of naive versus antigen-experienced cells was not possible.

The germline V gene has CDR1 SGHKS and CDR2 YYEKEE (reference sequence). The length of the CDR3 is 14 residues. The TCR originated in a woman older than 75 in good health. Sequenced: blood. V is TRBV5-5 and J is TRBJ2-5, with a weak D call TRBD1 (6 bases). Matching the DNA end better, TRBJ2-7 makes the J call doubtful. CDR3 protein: CASSFPDSRYEQYF. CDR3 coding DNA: TGTGCCAGCAGCTTCCCGGACAGCCGATACGAGCAGTACTTC.